This record concerns one TCR beta chain sequence. Its target is not known. The sample is drawn from a study of glioma-infiltrating T cells. Study-level results: Tissue-blood divergence was below expectation in non-neoplastic patients, above in gliomas.

V shed 7 bases, J shed 8 bases, and the junction held 6 bases outside the gene matches. In germline, CDR1 is MNHNS, CDR2 SASEGT. The CDR3 is 13 amino acids. Using RNA template, CDR3s of TCR alpha and beta were amplified with iRepertoire arm-PCR. Each CDR3 protein gets one entry after TCRdb re-called the multiplex PCR reads with MiXCR. The repertoire holds around 120,000 distinct CDR3 sequences, with around 25% as singletons. The genes are TRBV6-1 and TRBJ2-1; 9 bases are a match to TRBD2. The specimen was glioma tissue, nonneoplastic brain tissue, or PBMCs (not recorded which). This receptor was obtained from a human donor with low-grade glioma or glioblastoma, undergoing nonglioma brain surgery, or in good health (not recorded which). The CDR3 region is CASIAGGPHEQFF. CDR3 DNA: TGTGCCAGCATTGCGGGGGGGCCCCATGAGCAGTTCTTC.